One and the same sample provided the 26 T cell receptor beta chains below, sequenced in a study of blood T cell repertoires in COVID-19 (dated by TCRdb to the early 2020s). Receptors were amplified or captured by the immunoSEQ multiplex PCR assay. As stored in TCRdb, this immuneACCESS dataset retains in-frame rearrangements with V and J assigned. A fraction of the clones does not appear; measured against another copy, unresolved V genes explain less than half of the discrepancy, and the remainder lacks a known reason. This sample has some 300,000 clones in its table, and about 90% of those were observed once. The ten top clones hold 1% of the sample. Specimen: PBMCs or T cells enriched from blood (not recorded which). The receptors derive from a young woman who had recovered from COVID-19.

This sequence joins TRBV19 and TRBJ1-2; possibly TRBD1 for D (6 bases). The CDR3 is made up of 15 amino acids. CDR1 LNHDA and CDR2 SQIVND come from the germline V gene (reference sequence). V dropped 5 bases and J dropped 2 bases, with 15 bases sitting between them. This CDR3 reads CASSPRGAENYGYTF. In DNA, the CDR3 is TGTGCCAGTAGTCCCCGGGGGGCCGAAAACTATGGCTACACCTTC.

The V call is TRBV2, the J call TRBJ1-2; D ambiguous. This CDR3 contains 13 residues. Germline V gives CDR1 SNHLY, CDR2 FYNNEI. Deletions cut 8 bases from V and 2 bases from J, with 12 bases between. The CDR3 region is CASSQELNYGYTF. CDR3 bases: TGTGCCAGCTCTCAAGAACTAAACTATGGCTACACCTTC.

V gene TRBV28 combines with J gene TRBJ1-3; possible D gene TRBD1, 6 bases. The germline V gene has CDR1 MDHEN and CDR2 SYDVKM. The CDR3 loop spans 15 amino acids. Trimming took off 5 bases at V and 0 bases at J, with 11 bases between the two ends. The CDR3 sequence is CASSKGVSSGNTIYF. As DNA, the CDR3 is TGTGCCAGCAGTAAGGGGGTGAGCTCTGGAAACACCATATATTTT.

The rearrangement uses TRBV2 and TRBJ1-5; TRBD1 matches at 7 bases. The V gene's germline CDR1 is SNHLY and CDR2 FYNNEI. J lost 11 bases, V lost 6 bases, and 10 bases had no gene match. The CDR3 spans 13 residues. The CDR3 bases are TGTGCCAGCAGGTCAGAGGGGGCCCCGACCCAGCATTTT. It codes for CASRSEGAPTQHF. Supplemented by reference TRBV2 and TRBJ1-5, the full variable domain reads EPEVTQTPSHQVTQMGQEVILRCVPISNHLYFYWYRQILGQKVEFLVSFYNNEISEKSEIFDDQFSVERPDGSNFTLKIRSTKLEDSAMYFCASRSEGAPTQHFGDGTRLSIL.

J is TRBJ1-5 and V is TRBV7-8; TRBD1 aligns across 7 bases. The CDR3 covers 17 residues. The germline gives CDR1 SGHVS, CDR2 FQNEAQ. The J segment lost 5 bases and the V segment lost 6 bases, leaving 16 bases of the junction unmatched. CDR3 DNA: TGTGCCAGCAGTCAAAGGGACAGTCCGGGCCTCGATCAGCCCCAGCATTTT. Its protein is CASSQRDSPGLDQPQHF.

This clone showed up just once. This CDR3 reads CASSAEGGSGANVLTF. CDR3 in DNA: TGTGCCAGCAGCGCGGAAGGGGGCTCTGGGGCCAACGTCCTGACTTTC. The chain uses TRBV5-5 and TRBJ2-6; TRBD1 is a possible D gene (6 bases). The V end lost 4 bases, the J end lost 0 bases, and 11 bases lay between the germline ends. Germline assignment: CDR1 SGHKS and CDR2 YYEKEE (reference sequence). CDR3 size: 16 residues.

V and J are TRBV7-2 and TRBJ2-3; 7 nucleotides line up with TRBD2. The V gene's germline CDR1 is SGHTA and CDR2 FQGNSA. With 5 bases clipped from V and 0 bases from J, the junction kept 5 bases outside the gene matches. The CDR3 is 15 residues long. The CDR3, as DNA: TGTGCCAGCAGCCCCTGGACTAGTAGCACAGATACGCAGTATTTT. Amino acid sequence: CASSPWTSSTDTQYF.

The rearrangement uses TRBV5-1 and TRBJ2-1, with 7 bases identical to TRBD1. The J segment lost 4 bases and the V segment lost 4 bases, leaving 8 bases of the junction unmatched. CDR3 length equals 15 residues. Germline CDR1 is SGHRS and CDR2 is YFSETQ. The CDR3 is CASSPGTDIYNEQFF. The CDR3 coding sequence is TGCGCCAGCAGCCCCGGGACAGATATTTACAATGAGCAGTTCTTC.

The chain has TRBV7-9 and TRBJ1-1; D is uncertain. This CDR3 has 15 residues. Per the germline V gene, CDR1 is SEHNR and CDR2 is FQNEAQ (reference sequence). V dropped 4 bases and J dropped 4 bases, with 16 bases sitting between them. In DNA, the CDR3 is TGTGCCAGCAGCTATTACAGAGACCTGGGCACTGAAGCTTTCTTT. It encodes CASSYYRDLGTEAFF.

The rearrangement joins TRBV5-1 to TRBJ2-5; TRBD1 aligns across 11 bases. Trimming at V came to 3 bases and at J to 2 bases, leaving 3 bases not matched to a gene. Germline V gene lookup returns CDR1 SGHRS and CDR2 YFSETQ. The CDR3 contains 15 residues. CDR3 nucleotide sequence: TGCGCCAGCAGCTCCAGGGACAGGGGGCAAGAGACCCAGTACTTC. Translated, it gives CASSSRDRGQETQYF.

This chain connects TRBV4-1 to TRBJ2-7, with D possibly matching TRBD2 (6 bases). V lost 5 bases and J lost 6, with 23 bases in between. The CDR3 spans 16 residues. CDR1 is MGHRA and CDR2 is YSYEKL in the germline V gene. In DNA, the CDR3 is TGCGCCAGCAGCTCTTCGAGGGGACTCGCGAACTTCGAGCAGTACTTC. Translating it yields CASSSSRGLANFEQYF.

This chain links TRBV2 with TRBJ2-3, with D unresolved. The CDR3 runs 11 residues. V was trimmed by 2 bases and J by 6 bases, leaving 3 bases between them. Germline CDR1 reads SNHLY; CDR2 reads FYNNEI. The CDR3 protein is CASSEPDTQYF. CDR3 nucleotide sequence: TGTGCCAGCAGTGAACCTGATACGCAGTATTTT. Complete variable domain (other parts from reference TRBV2 and TRBJ2-3): EPEVTQTPSHQVTQMGQEVILRCVPISNHLYFYWYRQILGQKVEFLVSFYNNEISEKSEIFDDQFSVERPDGSNFTLKIRSTKLEDSAMYFCASSEPDTQYFGPGTRLTVL.

The genes are TRBV10-1 and TRBJ1-1, with 10 bases identical to TRBD1. The CDR3 spans 11 residues. After removal of 11 bases from V and 7 bases from J, the junction contained 4 bases not matched to a gene. The germline V gene encodes CDR1 WNHNN and CDR2 SYGVQD (reference sequence). CDR3 nucleotide sequence: TGCGCCCCGGGACAGGGGATTGAAGCTTTCTTT. Translated, it gives CAPGQGIEAFF.

The chain carries TRBV3-1 (or the pseudogene TRBV3-2) and TRBJ1-3; D not resolved. The CDR3 has 15 residues. The germline V and J ends were trimmed by 2 bases and 0 bases, with 8 bases remaining between them. Germline assignment: CDR1 LGHDT and CDR2 YNNKEL (reference sequence). The CDR3 reads CASSQSTDSGNTIYF. In DNA form, the CDR3 reads TGTGCCAGCAGCCAAAGCACCGACTCTGGAAACACCATATATTTT.

This clone was counted between two and nine times. The chain has TRBV28 and TRBJ1-1; D is perhaps TRBD1 (5 bases). This CDR3 has 15 residues. The germline V gene encodes CDR1 MDHEN and CDR2 SYDVKM. V lost 8 bases and J lost 1, with 17 bases in between. CDR3 protein: CASQGIGAWNTEAFF. CDR3 in DNA: TGTGCCAGCCAGGGAATTGGGGCATGGAACACTGAAGCTTTCTTT.

The V call is TRBV9, the J call TRBJ1-4; 11 bases align to TRBD1. There are 17 residues in the CDR3. The trim removed 4 bases at V and 4 bases at J, leaving 9 bases unmatched. The germline CDR1 and CDR2 sequences are SGDLS and YYNGEE. CDR3 sequence (DNA): TGTGCCAGCAGCTCCCGGACAGGGGGCGGGGGTAATGAAAAACTGTTTTTT. Its protein product is CASSSRTGGGGNEKLFF.

CDR3 coding DNA: TGTGCCAGCAGTCAGACCTATAATTCACCCCTCCACTTT. This gives the protein CASSQTYNSPLHF. The chain links TRBV6-5 to TRBJ1-6; no firm D call. Per the germline V gene, CDR1 is MNHEY and CDR2 is SVGAGI. The CDR3 totals 13 residues. V lost 5 bases to trimming and J lost 2 bases, with 4 bases between them.

The chain carries TRBV3-1 (or the pseudogene TRBV3-2) and TRBJ1-3; maybe TRBD1 (6 bases). Germline assignment: CDR1 LGHDT and CDR2 YNNKEL (reference sequence). The CDR3 sequence is 16 residues long. V was shortened by 4 bases and J by 2 bases, with 15 bases between the two germline ends. As DNA, the CDR3 is TGTGCCAGCAGCCTGTCCACAGGGAAACCTGGAAACACCATATATTTT. It yields the protein CASSLSTGKPGNTIYF.

The chain employs TRBV6-5 and TRBJ2-7, with D possibly TRBD2 on 5 matching bases. The CDR3 spans 16 residues. The V end was cut by 0 bases, the J end by 0 bases, with 12 bases between. The germline V gene encodes CDR1 MNHEY and CDR2 SVGAGI. The CDR3 reads CASSYSLRVSSYEQYF. Written as DNA, the CDR3 is TGTGCCAGCAGTTACTCGCTGAGGGTGAGCTCCTACGAGCAGTACTTC.

This sequence joins TRBV6-2 or TRBV6-3 and TRBJ2-3; 8 bases line up with TRBD1. Germline V gene data show CDR1 as MNHEY and CDR2 as SVGEGT. With 6 bases clipped from V and 2 bases from J, the junction kept 7 bases outside the gene matches. The CDR3 loop spans 15 amino acids. CDR3 coding DNA: TGTGCCAGCAGCGACTGGACAGGGTTCACAGATACGCAGTATTTT. It yields the protein CASSDWTGFTDTQYF.

V is TRBV27 and J is TRBJ2-3, with D possibly matching TRBD1 (5 bases). CDR1 is MNHEY, CDR2 SMNVEV, per germline (reference sequence). CDR3 length: 14 residues. The V gene lost 5 bases and the J gene lost 0 bases, with 9 bases spanning the gap. The CDR3 coding sequence is TGTGCCAGCAGTAAGACAGTTAGCACAGATACGCAGTATTTT. Its protein is CASSKTVSTDTQYF.

The genes are TRBV4-1 and TRBJ2-2, with 7 bases that match TRBD1. Trimming took 2 bases from V and 0 from J; bases not matched to a gene: 3. The CDR3 sequence is 16 residues long. Germline CDR1 and CDR2: MGHRA and YSYEKL. CDR3 nucleotides: TGCGCCAGCAGCCAAAGGGACAGAGCGAACACCGGGGAGCTGTTTTTT. It encodes CASSQRDRANTGELFF.

The V call is TRBV5-1, the J call TRBJ1-1, with 9 bases identical to TRBD1. The CDR3 runs 13 residues. Germline assignment: CDR1 SGHRS and CDR2 YFSETQ. The junction had 4 bases not matched to a gene; V was cut back by 4 bases and J by 6 bases. The CDR3 DNA reads as TGCGCCAGCAGCCCGGACAGGGGAGCTGAAGCTTTCTTT. Its protein product is CASSPDRGAEAFF.

The chain uses TRBV11-2 and TRBJ2-3; 11 bases agree with TRBD2. J lost 2 bases, V lost 5 bases, and 6 bases had no gene match. In germline, CDR1 is SGHAT, CDR2 FQNNGV. The CDR3 has 16 residues. CDR3 coding DNA: TGTGCCAGCAGCCCACGACTAGCGGGGAACACAGATACGCAGTATTTT. This gives the protein CASSPRLAGNTDTQYF. The variable domain in full, completed from reference TRBV11-2 and TRBJ2-3, reads EAGVAQSPRYKIIEKRQSVAFWCNPISGHATLYWYQQILGQGPKLLIQFQNNGVVDDSQLPKDRFSAERLKGVDSTLKIQPAKLEDSAVYLCASSPRLAGNTDTQYFGPGTRLTVL.

The chain carries TRBV4-2 and TRBJ1-1, with D possibly matching TRBD1 (5 bases). The CDR3 spans 17 residues. Between the trimmed V and J ends, which lost 0 bases and 0 bases, there was a span of 14 bases. Germline V CDR1 and CDR2: LGHNA, YNFKEQ. CDR3 sequence (DNA): TGTGCCAGCAGCCAAGACCCAGCGCGGACAATGAACACTGAAGCTTTCTTT. It is translated as CASSQDPARTMNTEAFF.

In regard to this clone: This CDR3 is also generated by other DNA sequences in the sample. V gene TRBV28 combines with J gene TRBJ1-2; D gene unclear. This CDR3 has 13 residues. The V and J ends lost 2 bases and 2 bases respectively, with 6 bases between them. Germline values: CDR1 MDHEN, CDR2 SYDVKM. This chain's CDR3 is CASSLGQNYGYTF. CDR3 in DNA: TGTGCCAGCAGTTTAGGGCAGAACTATGGCTACACCTTC.